This TCR beta chain appears in the sequencing data of a study of response to subunit inactivated influenza vaccine. TCRdb reprocessed the RT-PCR reads via MiXCR and lists one record per CDR3 protein. Of 530,000 or so distinct CDR3 sequences in the sample, 25% were seen once. Germline loops: CDR1 SGHDN, CDR2 FVKESK. The CDR3 extends over 14 amino acids. Trimming removed 1 base at V and 4 bases at J, with 11 bases between. The origin of this receptor is a man aged 50 or older who received an inactivated influenza vaccine. The material sequenced was CD4+ T cells sorted from PBMCs, taken around 5 days after vaccination. The chain carries TRBV14 and TRBJ2-7, with D maybe TRBD1 (6 bases). The CDR3 reads CASSQGTDIYEQYF. The CDR3 nucleotides read TGTGCCAGCAGCCAAGGGACAGATATATACGAGCAGTACTTC. Combining the CDR3 with reference TRBV14 and TRBJ2-7 gives the whole variable domain EAGVTQFPSHSVIEKGQTVTLRCDPISGHDNLYWYRRVMGKEIKFLLHFVKESKQDESGMPNNRFLAERTGGTYSTLKVQPAELEDSGVYFCASSQGTDIYEQYFGPGTRLTVT.